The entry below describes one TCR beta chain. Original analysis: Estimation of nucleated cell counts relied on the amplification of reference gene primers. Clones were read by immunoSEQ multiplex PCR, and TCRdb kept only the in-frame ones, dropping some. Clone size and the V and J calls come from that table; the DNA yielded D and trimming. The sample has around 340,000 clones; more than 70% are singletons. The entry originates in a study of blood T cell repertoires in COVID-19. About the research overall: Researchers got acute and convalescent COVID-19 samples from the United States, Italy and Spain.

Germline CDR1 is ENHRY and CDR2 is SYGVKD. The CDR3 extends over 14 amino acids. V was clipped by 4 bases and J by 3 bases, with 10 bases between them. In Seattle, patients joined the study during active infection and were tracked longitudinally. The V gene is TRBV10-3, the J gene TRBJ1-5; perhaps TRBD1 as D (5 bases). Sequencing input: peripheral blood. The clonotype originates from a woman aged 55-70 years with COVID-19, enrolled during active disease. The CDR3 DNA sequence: TGTGCCATCAGTGCGGCAGGGAACAATCAGCCCCAGCATTTT. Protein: CAISAAGNNQPQHF.